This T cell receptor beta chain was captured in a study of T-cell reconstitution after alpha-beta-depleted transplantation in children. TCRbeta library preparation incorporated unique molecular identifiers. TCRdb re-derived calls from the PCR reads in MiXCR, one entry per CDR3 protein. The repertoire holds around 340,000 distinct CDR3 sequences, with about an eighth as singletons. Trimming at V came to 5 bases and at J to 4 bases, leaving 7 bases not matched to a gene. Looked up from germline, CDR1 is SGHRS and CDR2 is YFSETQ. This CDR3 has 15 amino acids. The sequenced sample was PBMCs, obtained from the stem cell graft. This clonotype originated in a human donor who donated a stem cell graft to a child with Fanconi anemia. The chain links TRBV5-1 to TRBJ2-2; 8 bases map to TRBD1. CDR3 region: CASRFRGPGTGELFF. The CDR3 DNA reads TGCGCCAGCAGATTCAGGGGGCCGGGCACCGGGGAGCTGTTTTTT.